The entry below describes one TCR beta chain. This sample was included in a study of cytomegalovirus exposure and HLA in healthy donors. In the PCR, 60 Vbeta and 13 Jbeta primers were used. The protocol was immunoSEQ multiplex PCR, while the TCRdb copy is restricted to in-frame clones and leaves out a portion. The sample includes about 90,000 clones, approximately 69% of them seen just once. The CDR3 has 14 amino acids. V trimming: 1 base; J trimming: 10 bases; junction bases outside the gene matches: 5. Germline V gene data show CDR1 as MNHEY and CDR2 as SVGAGI. V usage is TRBV6-5 and J usage is TRBJ2-1; 9 positions agree with TRBD2. The source material was PBMCs. The clonotype comes from a woman aged 50 to 65 in good health and CMV-seropositive. The CDR3 here is CASSYLSGGNEQFF. The CDR3, as DNA: TGTGCCAGCAGTTACTTGAGCGGGGGGAACGAGCAGTTCTTC.